This TCR beta chain was recovered during a study of blood T cell repertoires in COVID-19. Overall study: Collection of acute and convalescent COVID-19 samples took place in the United States, Italy and Spain. PBMCs, B-cell-depleted T cells, or T cells provided the cDNA or gDNA that made up the material.

Germline CDR1 DFQATT, CDR2 SNEGSKA (reference sequence). V lost 3 bases and J lost 3, with 9 bases in between. CDR3 size: 13 residues. In the source study's methods: From reference gene primer amplification, estimates of nucleated cell counts were derived. Only in-frame clones appear in the TCRdb table, and some are missing; sequencing was by immunoSEQ multiplex PCR. D and trimming were read from the DNA, whereas the V and J calls and clone size are those reported in that table. The sample holds about 130,000 clones, around 83% seen once. The chain carries TRBV20-1 and TRBJ1-5, with a weak D call TRBD1 (5 bases). This receptor was taken from a human donor in a cohort sampled during active COVID-19. The sample consisted of peripheral blood. CDR3: CSASTGANQPQHF. The CDR3 DNA sequence: TGCAGTGCTAGTACTGGGGCCAATCAGCCCCAGCATTTT.